Listed below are T cell receptor beta chains from one sample, sequenced in a study of response to subunit inactivated influenza vaccine. TCRdb passed the RT-PCR reads through MiXCR, listing each CDR3 protein once. Here the sample spans roughly 290,000 distinct CDR3 sequences, 21% being singletons. The source was PBMCs from blood, collected less than 22 months after vaccination. Receptors were obtained from a man between 50 and 69 years old who received an inactivated influenza vaccine. The CDR3 runs from the conserved cysteine through the conserved F or W. Each record gives: D gene, clone size, J gene, V gene, CDR3 DNA, CDR3 protein. A D gene is named only where the DNA matches it firmly. Only some rows state a clone size, as once, few, many or a class for expanded clones.

NA few TRBJ2-7 TRBV23-1 TGCGCCACTATCCACGGGACCCCACCCTACGAGCAGTACTTC CATIHGTPPYEQYF
NA NA TRBJ2-3 TRBV6-5 TGTGCCAGCAGTTACGTGGGATCTAGCACAGATACGCAGTATTTT CASSYVGSSTDTQYF
TRBD1 many TRBJ1-1 TRBV29-1 TGCAGCGCCCTCAGAGGGGGGACAGGCACTGAAGCTTTCTTT CSALRGGTGTEAFF
NA NA TRBJ1-1 TRBV5-1 TGCGCCAGCAGCTTTACAGGGAGCCCTATGAACACTGAAGCTTTCTTT CASSFTGSPMNTEAFF
NA NA TRBJ1-2 TRBV21-1 TGTGCCAGCAGGGACAGTGAACTTGGCTACACCTTC CASRDSELGYTF
TRBD2 few TRBJ2-7 TRBV18 TGTGCCAGCTCACCACTGCGACTAGCGGGGACCTACGAGCAGTACTTC CASSPLRLAGTYEQYF
TRBD2 few TRBJ2-3 TRBV5-6 TGTGCCAGCAGCTTGGTGGTAGCGGGGGGACTTCAGCAGTATTTT CASSLVVAGGLQQYF
NA NA TRBJ2-1 TRBV11-3 TGTGCCAGCAGCTTGCACGTAGGTAACTACAATGAGCAGTTCTTC CASSLHVGNYNEQFF
NA many TRBJ2-5 TRBV4-3 TGCGCCAGCAGCCAAGTCCTCCAAGAGACCCAGTACTTC CASSQVLQETQYF
NA NA TRBJ2-5 TRBV29-1 TGCAGCGCTGGACTTAGGTACCAAGAGACCCAGTACTTC CSAGLRYQETQYF
TRBD2 few TRBJ2-2 TRBV12-3/TRBV12-4 TGTGCCAGCCACGGCGGGAGTACCGGGGAGCTGTTTTTT CASHGGSTGELFF
NA few TRBJ1-2 TRBV19 TGTGCCAGTAGTATAGTGAAGCCGGTCAACTATGGCTACACCTTC CASSIVKPVNYGYTF
NA few TRBJ2-3 TRBV7-8 TGTGCCAGCAGCTTAGCTGGGACTAGCACAGATACGCAGTATTTT CASSLAGTSTDTQYF
NA NA TRBJ2-7 TRBV7-2 TGTGCCAGCAGCTCGGCTGGGGGTTCCTACGAGCAGTACTTC CASSSAGGSYEQYF
TRBD1 NA TRBJ2-7 TRBV5-1 TGCGCCAGCAGCCCAGGGACAGGGAAGGACGAGCAGTACTTC CASSPGTGKDEQYF
NA few TRBJ1-2 TRBV7-8 TGTGCCAGCAGCTTAGCTTCCAGGGCCCTCGATCGGAGCTATGGCTACACCTTC CASSLASRALDRSYGYTF
NA few TRBJ2-2 TRBV7-3 TGTGCCAGCAGCTTAACACCATGGACTACGGGCGGGGAGCTGTTTTTT CASSLTPWTTGGELFF
TRBD1 NA TRBJ1-2 TRBV5-1 TGCGCCAGCAAGATTTTGGGACAGGCTTATGGCTACACCTTC CASKILGQAYGYTF
TRBD2 NA TRBJ2-1 TRBV24-1 TGTGCCACCAGGACTAGCGGGGGATACAATGAGCAGTTCTTC CATRTSGGYNEQFF
NA NA TRBJ2-3 TRBV5-1 TGCGCCAGCAGCATACAGGGAAGCACAGATACGCAGTATTTT CASSIQGSTDTQYF
NA many TRBJ1-2 TRBV6-2/TRBV6-3 TGTGCCAGCAGCCATCCCGCCCTCAGGTCTAACTATGGCTACACCTTC CASSHPALRSNYGYTF
NA many TRBJ1-4 TRBV5-1 TGCGCCAGCAGCCCGGCGGGCGCTAATGAAAAACTGTTTTTT CASSPAGANEKLFF
NA few TRBJ1-4 TRBV4-3 TGCGCCAGCAGCCCGAGCCAGGTTAACAATGAAAAACTGTTTTTT CASSPSQVNNEKLFF
NA few TRBJ1-1 TRBV28 TGTGCCAGCAGTTTCTACTCAGGAGAGTACACTGAAGCTTTCTTT CASSFYSGEYTEAFF
NA NA TRBJ2-1 TRBV29-1 TGCAGCGTTGTATTTCAGGAGCGCTTCAATGAGCAGTTCTTC CSVVFQERFNEQFF
TRBD1 NA TRBJ1-5 TRBV28 TGTGCCAGCAGTTTTCCAGGGGGGAGGAATCAGCCCCAGCATTTT CASSFPGGRNQPQHF
TRBD1 few TRBJ1-2 TRBV25-1 TGTGCCAGCAGTGGATCTTCGGGACAGGCTAACTATGGCTACACCTTC CASSGSSGQANYGYTF
TRBD2 many TRBJ2-3 TRBV11-2 TGTGCCAGCAGCTTCTTTACTAGCGGGGGGACTAGCACAGATACGCAGTATTTT CASSFFTSGGTSTDTQYF
NA NA TRBJ1-1 TRBV6-2/TRBV6-3 TGTGCCAGCAGGCACGGGAACACTGAAGCTTTCTTT CASRHGNTEAFF
TRBD2 NA TRBJ2-3 TRBV19 TGTGCCAGTACCACCTCGGGAGGGGGGGTGACAGATACGCAGTATTTT CASTTSGGGVTDTQYF
TRBD1 many TRBJ2-7 TRBV28 TGTGCCAGCATGACCGGGACAGGGTACGAGCAGTACTTC CASMTGTGYEQYF
NA few TRBJ2-6 TRBV5-1 TGCGCCAGCAGAAACGGACAGACTGGGGCCAACGTCCTGACTTTC CASRNGQTGANVLTF
NA NA TRBJ2-5 TRBV6-6 TGTGCCAGCAGAGAGGCTGGGGCAGAGACCCAGTACTTC CASREAGAETQYF
TRBD2 NA TRBJ2-3 TRBV10-3 TGTGCCATCAATCGAGCGGGAGGGTACACAGATACGCAGTATTTT CAINRAGGYTDTQYF
TRBD1 few TRBJ2-1 TRBV4-3 TGCGCCAGCAGCCAGGGACAGAGCTCCTACAATGAGCAGTTCTTC CASSQGQSSYNEQFF
NA few TRBJ1-2 TRBV20-1 TGCAGTGCTAGAGGGGAGGCCGACTTC CSARGEADF
NA few TRBJ1-1 TRBV3-1 TGTGCCAGCAGCCAGTATAACCGGGCCACTGAAGCTTTCTTT CASSQYNRATEAFF
NA few TRBJ1-2 TRBV10-3 TGTGCCATCAGTGAGTCGGTAGGGAAGATGAGCTATGGCTACACCTTC CAISESVGKMSYGYTF
NA few TRBJ1-5 TRBV5-1 TGCGCCAGCAGCCCCCGCGAAGGCGCTAATCAGCCCCAGCATTTT CASSPREGANQPQHF
TRBD1 few TRBJ2-2 TRBV5-1 TGCGCCAGCAGCTCAGACAGGGTATGGAACACCGGGGAGCTGTTTTTT CASSSDRVWNTGELFF
NA few TRBJ1-1 TRBV30 TGTGCCTGGAGAAAGGAGATGAACACTGAAGCTTTCTTT CAWRKEMNTEAFF
TRBD1 NA TRBJ2-5 TRBV27 TGTGCCAGCAGTTTATCGATCCAGGGGGCTAGGGAGACCCAGTACTTC CASSLSIQGARETQYF
NA many TRBJ1-1 TRBV7-9 TGTGCCAGCAGCCCTTCGGGCCGCTCTCTGAACACTGAAGCTTTCTTT CASSPSGRSLNTEAFF